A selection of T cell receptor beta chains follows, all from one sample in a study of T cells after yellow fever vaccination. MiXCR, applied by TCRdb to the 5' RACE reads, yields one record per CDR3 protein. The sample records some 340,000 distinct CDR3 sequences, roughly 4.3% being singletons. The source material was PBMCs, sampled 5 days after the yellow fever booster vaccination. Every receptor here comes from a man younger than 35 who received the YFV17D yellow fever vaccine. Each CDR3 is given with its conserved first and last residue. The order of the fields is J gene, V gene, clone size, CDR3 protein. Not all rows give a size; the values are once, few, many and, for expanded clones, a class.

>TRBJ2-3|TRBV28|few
CASSLSLAGDLSADTQYF
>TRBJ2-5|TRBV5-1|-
CASSPRDRRETQYF
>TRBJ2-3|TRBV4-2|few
CASSQEINTDTQYF
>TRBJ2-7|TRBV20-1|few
CSARRGSYEQYF
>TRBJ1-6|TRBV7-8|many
CASSLASDLLLGSPLHF
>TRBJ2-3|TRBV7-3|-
CASSGSGGVADTQYF
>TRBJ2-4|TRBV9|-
CASSTGTGGNIQYF
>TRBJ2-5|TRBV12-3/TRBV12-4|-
CASSFASGGIQETQYF
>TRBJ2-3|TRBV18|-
CASSPRGQTTDTQYF
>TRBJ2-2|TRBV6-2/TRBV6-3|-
CASSKDEVGTGELFF
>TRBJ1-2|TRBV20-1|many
CSAPPSAGRGYTF
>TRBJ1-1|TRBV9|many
CASSEGSGTQAFF
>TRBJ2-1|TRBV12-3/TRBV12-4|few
CASSWETNNEQFF
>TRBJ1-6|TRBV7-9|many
CASSASRGQPGNSPLHF
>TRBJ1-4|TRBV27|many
CASSLSGGNPRGGLFF
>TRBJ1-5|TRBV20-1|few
CSAAGTDGEPQHF
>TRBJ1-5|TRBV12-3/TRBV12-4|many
CASSKGSNQPQHF
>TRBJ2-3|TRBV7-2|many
CASSTRGDTQYF
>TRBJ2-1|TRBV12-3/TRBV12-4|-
CASSRALQGEQFF
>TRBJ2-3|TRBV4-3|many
CASSQSGYSSGGTDTQYF
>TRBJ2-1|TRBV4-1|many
CASSPVSDPNEQFF
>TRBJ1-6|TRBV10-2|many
CASRDRVESPLHF
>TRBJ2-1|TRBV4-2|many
CASSQDGGGAYNEQFF
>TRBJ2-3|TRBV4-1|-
CASSPSGGGWDTQYF
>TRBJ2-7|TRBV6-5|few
CASSYSLGGNYEQYF
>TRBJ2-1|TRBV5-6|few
CASSFSSALGTYNEQFF
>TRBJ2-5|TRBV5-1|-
CASSSTGHHQETQYF
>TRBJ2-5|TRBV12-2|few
CASRLQGETQYF
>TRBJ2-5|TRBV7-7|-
CASSPTGGVWETQYF
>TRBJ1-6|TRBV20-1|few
CSVLSQQGPSSYNSPLHF
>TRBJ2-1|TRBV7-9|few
CAAVGTSGGASEQFF
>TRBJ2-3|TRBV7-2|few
CASSFQVPDTQYF
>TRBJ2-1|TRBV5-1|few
CASSLFGAAGRSSYNEQFF
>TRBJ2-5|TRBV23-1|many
CASVGRGAEETQYF